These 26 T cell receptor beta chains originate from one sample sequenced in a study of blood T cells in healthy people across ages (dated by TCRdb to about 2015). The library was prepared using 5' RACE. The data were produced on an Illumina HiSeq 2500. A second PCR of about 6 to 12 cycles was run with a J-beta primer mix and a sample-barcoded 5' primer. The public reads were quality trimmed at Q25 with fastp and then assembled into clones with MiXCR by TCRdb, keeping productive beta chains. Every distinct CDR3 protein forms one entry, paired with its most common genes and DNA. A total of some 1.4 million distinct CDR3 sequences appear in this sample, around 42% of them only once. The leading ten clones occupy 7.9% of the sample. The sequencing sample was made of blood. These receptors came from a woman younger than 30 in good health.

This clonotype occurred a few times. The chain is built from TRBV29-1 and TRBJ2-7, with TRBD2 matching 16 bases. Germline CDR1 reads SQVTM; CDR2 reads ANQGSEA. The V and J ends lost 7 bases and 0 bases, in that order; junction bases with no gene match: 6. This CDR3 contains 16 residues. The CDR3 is CSAGTSGGATSYEQYF. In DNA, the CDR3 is TGCAGCGCGGGGACTAGCGGGGGGGCTACCTCCTACGAGCAGTACTTC.

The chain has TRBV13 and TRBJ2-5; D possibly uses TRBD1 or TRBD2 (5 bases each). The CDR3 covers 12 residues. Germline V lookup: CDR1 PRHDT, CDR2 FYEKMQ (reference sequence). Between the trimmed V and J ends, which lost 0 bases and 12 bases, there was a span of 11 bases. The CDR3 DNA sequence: TGTGCCAGCAGCTTAGGGTCAAGAGGGGAGTACTTC. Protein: CASSLGSRGEYF.

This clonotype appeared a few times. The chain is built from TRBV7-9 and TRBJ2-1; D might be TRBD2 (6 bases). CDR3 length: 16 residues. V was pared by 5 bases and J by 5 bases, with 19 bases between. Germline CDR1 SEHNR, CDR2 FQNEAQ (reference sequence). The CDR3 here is CASSPRSRELHNEQFF. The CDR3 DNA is TGTGCCAGCAGCCCCCGGTCCCGGGAGTTGCACAATGAGCAGTTCTTC. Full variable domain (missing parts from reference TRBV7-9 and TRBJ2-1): DTGVSQNPRHKITKRGQNVTFRCDPISEHNRLYWYRQTLGQGPEFLTYFQNEAQLEKSRLLSDRFSAERPKGSFSTLEIQRTEQGDSAMYLCASSPRSRELHNEQFFGPGTRLTVL.

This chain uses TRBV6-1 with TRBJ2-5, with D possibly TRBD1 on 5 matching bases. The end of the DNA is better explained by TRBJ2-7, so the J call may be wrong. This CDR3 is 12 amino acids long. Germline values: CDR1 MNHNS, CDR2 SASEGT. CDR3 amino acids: CASSEGRDEQYF. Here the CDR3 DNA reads TGTGCCAGCAGTGAAGGCAGGGACGAGCAGTACTTC.

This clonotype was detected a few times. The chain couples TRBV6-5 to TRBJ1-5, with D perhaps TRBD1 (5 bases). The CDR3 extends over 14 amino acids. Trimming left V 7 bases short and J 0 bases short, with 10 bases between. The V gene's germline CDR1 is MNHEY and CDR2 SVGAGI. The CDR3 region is CASNSGYSNQPQHF. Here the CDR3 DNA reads TGTGCCAGCAACTCAGGGTATAGCAATCAGCCCCAGCATTTT.

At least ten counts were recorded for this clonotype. CDR3 coding DNA: TGTGCCAGCAGCTCCGGGGAAGATTTCGGTGGCTACACCTTC. As protein: CASSSGEDFGGYTF. V gene TRBV2 combines with J gene TRBJ1-2; D gene ambiguous. The germline V and J ends were trimmed by 6 bases and 7 bases, with 18 bases remaining between them. The CDR3 has 14 amino acids. Germline values: CDR1 SNHLY, CDR2 FYNNEI.

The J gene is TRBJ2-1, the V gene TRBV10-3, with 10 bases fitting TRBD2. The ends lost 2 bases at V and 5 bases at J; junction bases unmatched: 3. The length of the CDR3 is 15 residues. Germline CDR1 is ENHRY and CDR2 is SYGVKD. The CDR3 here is CAISERLAGDNEQFF. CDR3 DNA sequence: TGTGCCATCAGTGAGAGACTAGCGGGCGACAATGAGCAGTTCTTC.

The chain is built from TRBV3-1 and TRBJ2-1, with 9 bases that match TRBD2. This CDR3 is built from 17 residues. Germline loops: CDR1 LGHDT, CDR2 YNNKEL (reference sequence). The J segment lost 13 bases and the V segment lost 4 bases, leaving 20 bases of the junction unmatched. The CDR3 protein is CASSLDGEAGGRFSQFF. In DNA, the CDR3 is TGTGCCAGCAGCCTTGATGGAGAAGCGGGGGGCCGATTTTCTCAGTTCTTC.

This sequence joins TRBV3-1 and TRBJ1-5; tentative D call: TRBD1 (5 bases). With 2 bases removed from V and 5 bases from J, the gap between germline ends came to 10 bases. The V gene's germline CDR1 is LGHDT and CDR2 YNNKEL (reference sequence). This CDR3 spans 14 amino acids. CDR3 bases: TGTGCCAGCAGCCAAACGGGGGGATATCAGCCCCAGCATTTT. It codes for CASSQTGGYQPQHF.

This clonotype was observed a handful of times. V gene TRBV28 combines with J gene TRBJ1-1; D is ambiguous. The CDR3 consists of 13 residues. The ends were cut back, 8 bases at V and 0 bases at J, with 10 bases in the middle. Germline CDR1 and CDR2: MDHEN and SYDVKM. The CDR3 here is CASSGGVNTEAFF. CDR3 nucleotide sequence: TGTGCCAGCTCCGGCGGGGTGAACACTGAAGCTTTCTTT.

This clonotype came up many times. The CDR3 sequence: CASSVPQGYNEQFF. The CDR3 bases are TGCGCCAGCAGCGTACCACAGGGGTACAATGAGCAGTTCTTC. The rearrangement links TRBV5-1 to TRBJ2-1; 7 bases are a match to TRBD1. CDR1 SGHRS and CDR2 YFSETQ come from the germline V gene. The CDR3 is made up of 14 amino acids. The V segment lost 4 bases and the J segment 4 bases; nucleotides outside the gene matches: 5.

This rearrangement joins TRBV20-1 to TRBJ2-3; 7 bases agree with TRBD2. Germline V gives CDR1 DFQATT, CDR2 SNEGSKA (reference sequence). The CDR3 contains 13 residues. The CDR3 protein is CSAELANTDTQYF. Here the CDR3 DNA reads TGCAGCGCGGAACTAGCGAACACAGATACGCAGTATTTT.

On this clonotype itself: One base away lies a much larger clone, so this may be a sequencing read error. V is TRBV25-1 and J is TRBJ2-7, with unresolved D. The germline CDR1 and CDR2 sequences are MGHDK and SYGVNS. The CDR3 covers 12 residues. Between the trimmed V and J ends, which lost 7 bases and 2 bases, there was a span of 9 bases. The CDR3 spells CASKDGTYEQYF. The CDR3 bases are TGTGCCAGCAAGGACGGAACCTACGAGCAGTACTTC.

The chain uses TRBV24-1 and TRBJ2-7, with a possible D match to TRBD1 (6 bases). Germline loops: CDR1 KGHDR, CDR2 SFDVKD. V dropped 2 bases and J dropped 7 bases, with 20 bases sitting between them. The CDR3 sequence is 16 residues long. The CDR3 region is CATSDSGTWVHNEQYF. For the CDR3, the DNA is TGTGCCACCAGTGATTCCGGGACATGGGTCCACAATGAGCAGTACTTC.

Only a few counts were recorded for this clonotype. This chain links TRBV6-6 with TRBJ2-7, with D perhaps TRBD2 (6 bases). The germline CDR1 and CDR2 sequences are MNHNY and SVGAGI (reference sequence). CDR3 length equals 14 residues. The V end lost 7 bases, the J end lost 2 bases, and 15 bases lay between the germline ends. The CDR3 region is CASTKWEDAYEQYF. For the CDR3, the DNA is TGTGCCAGCACCAAATGGGAGGATGCCTACGAGCAGTACTTC.

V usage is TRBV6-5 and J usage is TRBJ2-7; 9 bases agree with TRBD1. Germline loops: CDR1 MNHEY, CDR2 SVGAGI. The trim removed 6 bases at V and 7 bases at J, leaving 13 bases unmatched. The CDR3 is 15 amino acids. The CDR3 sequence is CASSTGTGLYNEQYF. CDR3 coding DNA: TGTGCCAGCAGCACGGGGACAGGGCTATACAATGAGCAGTACTTC.

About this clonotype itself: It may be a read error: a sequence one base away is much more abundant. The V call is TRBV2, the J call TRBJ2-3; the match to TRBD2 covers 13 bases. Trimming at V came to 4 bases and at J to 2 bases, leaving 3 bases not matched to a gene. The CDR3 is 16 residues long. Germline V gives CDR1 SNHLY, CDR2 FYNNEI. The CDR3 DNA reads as TGTGCCAGCAGTGCCGGGACTAGCGGGATCACAGATACGCAGTATTTT. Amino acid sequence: CASSAGTSGITDTQYF.

The CDR3 DNA reads as TGTGCCTTGGCGGTGACAACTTCCTACGAGCAGTACTTC. Translated: CALAVTTSYEQYF. The chain links TRBV28 to TRBJ2-7, with D unclear. The CDR3 loop spans 13 amino acids. The ends were cut back, 11 bases at V and 1 base at J, with 15 bases in the middle. Germline V gives CDR1 MDHEN, CDR2 SYDVKM.

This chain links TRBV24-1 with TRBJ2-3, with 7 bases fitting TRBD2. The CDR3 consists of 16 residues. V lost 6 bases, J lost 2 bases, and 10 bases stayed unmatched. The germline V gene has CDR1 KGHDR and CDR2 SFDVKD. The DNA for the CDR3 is TGTGCCACCAGTACCCTAGGCGGGGGACCCACAGATACGCAGTATTTT. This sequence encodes CATSTLGGGPTDTQYF.

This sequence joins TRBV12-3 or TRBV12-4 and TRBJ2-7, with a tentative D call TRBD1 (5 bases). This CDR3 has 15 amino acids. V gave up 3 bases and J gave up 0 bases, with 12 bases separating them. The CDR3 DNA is TGTGCCAGCAGTTTTCAGGGAAGCGTCTCCTACGAGCAGTACTTC. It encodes CASSFQGSVSYEQYF.

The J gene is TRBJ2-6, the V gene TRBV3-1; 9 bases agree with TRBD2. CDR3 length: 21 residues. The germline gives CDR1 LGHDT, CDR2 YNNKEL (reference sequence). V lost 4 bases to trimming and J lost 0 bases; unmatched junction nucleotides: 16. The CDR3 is CASSPGASGTPSDSGANVLTF. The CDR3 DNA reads TGTGCCAGCAGCCCCGGGGCTAGCGGGACGCCCTCCGACTCTGGGGCCAACGTCCTGACTTTC. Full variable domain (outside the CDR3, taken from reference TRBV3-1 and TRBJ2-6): DTAVSQTPKYLVTQMGNDKSIKCEQNLGHDTMYWYKQDSKKFLKIMFSYNNKELIINETVPNRFSPKSPDKAHLNLHINSLELGDSAVYFCASSPGASGTPSDSGANVLTFGAGSRLTVL.

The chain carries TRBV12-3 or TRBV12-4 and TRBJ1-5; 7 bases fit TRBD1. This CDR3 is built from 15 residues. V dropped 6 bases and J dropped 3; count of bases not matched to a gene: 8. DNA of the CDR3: TGTGCCAGCAGGCAGGGGGGAGCTTTCAATCAGCCCCAGCATTTT. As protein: CASRQGGAFNQPQHF.

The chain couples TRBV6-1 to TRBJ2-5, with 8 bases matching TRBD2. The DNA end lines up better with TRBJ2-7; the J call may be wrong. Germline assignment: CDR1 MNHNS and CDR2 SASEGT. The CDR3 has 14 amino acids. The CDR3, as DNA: TGTGCCAGCAGTGAACGGGAGGGGGTCTACGAGCAGTACTTC. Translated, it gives CASSEREGVYEQYF.

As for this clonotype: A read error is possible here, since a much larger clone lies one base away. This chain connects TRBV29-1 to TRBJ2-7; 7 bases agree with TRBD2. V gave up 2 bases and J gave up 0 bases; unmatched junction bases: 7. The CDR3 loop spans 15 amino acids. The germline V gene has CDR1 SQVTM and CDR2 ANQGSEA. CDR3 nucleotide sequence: TGCAGCGTTGAAAATCGGAGCGGGGACTCCTACGAGCAGTACTTC. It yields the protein CSVENRSGDSYEQYF.

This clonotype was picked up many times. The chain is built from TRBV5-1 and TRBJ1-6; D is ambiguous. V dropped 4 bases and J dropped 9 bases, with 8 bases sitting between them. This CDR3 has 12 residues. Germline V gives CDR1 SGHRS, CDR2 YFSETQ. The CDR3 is CASSPDGSPLHF. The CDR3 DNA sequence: TGCGCCAGCAGCCCAGATGGTTCACCCCTCCACTTT.

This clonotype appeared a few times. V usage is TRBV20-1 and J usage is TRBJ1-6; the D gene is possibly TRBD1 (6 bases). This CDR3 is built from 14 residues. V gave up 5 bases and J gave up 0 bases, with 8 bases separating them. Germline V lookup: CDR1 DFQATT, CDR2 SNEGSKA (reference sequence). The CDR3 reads CSASDSSYNSPLHF. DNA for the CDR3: TGCAGTGCTTCGGACAGCTCCTATAATTCACCCCTCCACTTT.